This T cell receptor beta chain was sequenced during a study of cytomegalovirus exposure and HLA in healthy donors. In the study overall: HLA-typed donors contributed 65 million to 95 million unique TCRs, which were held in an early data release.

Concerning this clone itself: The antigen remains unidentified.

In the PCR, 60 Vbeta and 13 Jbeta primers were used. This table comes from immunoSEQ multiplex PCR, and its TCRdb copy is limited to in-frame clones, with some not included. The table lists approximately 69,000 clones, 60% to 80% of them singletons, with over 20% in the top ten. Study-wide points: When the data were analyzed later, several of the most significant clusters appeared to be linked to common viral pathogens.

There are 18 residues in the CDR3. The junction had 11 bases not matched to a gene; V was cut back by 8 bases and J by 0 bases. Per the germline V gene, CDR1 is SGHVS and CDR2 is FNYEAQ. The sequenced material came from PBMCs. V and J are TRBV7-6 and TRBJ2-6; 9 bases are shared with TRBD1. This sequence was found in a woman aged 25-40 years in good health and CMV-seropositive. The CDR3 coding sequence is TGTGCCAGCTTGAAAACAGGGGGCCGTTTCTCTGGGGCCAACGTCCTGACTTTC. Its translation: CASLKTGGRFSGANVLTF.